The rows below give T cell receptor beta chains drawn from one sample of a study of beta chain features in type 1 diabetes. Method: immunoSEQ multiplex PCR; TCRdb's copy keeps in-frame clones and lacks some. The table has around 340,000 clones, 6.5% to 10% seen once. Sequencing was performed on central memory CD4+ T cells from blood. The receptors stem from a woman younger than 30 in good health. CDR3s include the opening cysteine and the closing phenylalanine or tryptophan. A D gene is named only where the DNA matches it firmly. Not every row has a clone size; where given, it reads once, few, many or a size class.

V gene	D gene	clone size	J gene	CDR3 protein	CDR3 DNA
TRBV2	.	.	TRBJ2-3	CASSQGRHWGTDTQYF	TGTGCCAGCAGCCAGGGACGTCACTGGGGCACAGATACGCAGTATTTT
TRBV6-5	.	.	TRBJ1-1	CASSYATENTEAFF	TGTGCCAGCAGTTACGCAACTGAGAACACTGAAGCTTTCTTT
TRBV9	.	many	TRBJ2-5	CASSVRVGETQYF	TGTGCCAGCAGCGTTAGGGTTGGAGAGACCCAGTACTTC
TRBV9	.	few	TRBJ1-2	CASSQVAQRYGYGYTF	TGTGCCAGCAGCCAAGTGGCACAGCGCTACGGCTATGGCTACACCTTC
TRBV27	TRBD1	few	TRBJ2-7	CASSSRDSSYEQYF	TGTGCCAGCAGTTCCCGGGACAGCTCCTACGAGCAGTACTTC
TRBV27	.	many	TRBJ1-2	CASTQSGSVGGYTF	TGTGCCAGCACTCAATCCGGGTCGGTGGGTGGCTACACCTTC
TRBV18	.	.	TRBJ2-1	CASSLLAYNEQFF	TGTGCCAGCTCACTGCTAGCGTACAATGAGCAGTTCTTC
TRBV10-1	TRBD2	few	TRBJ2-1	CASSEASGGGKSSEQFF	TGCGCCAGCAGTGAGGCGTCGGGGGGAGGTAAGAGCAGTGAGCAGTTCTTC
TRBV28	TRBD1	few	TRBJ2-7	CASTTTGTGSLEQYF	TGTGCCAGCACAACGACCGGGACAGGGTCCTTGGAGCAGTACTTC
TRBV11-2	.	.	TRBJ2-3	CASSLDLVNRQYF	TGTGCCAGCAGCTTAGATCTGGTAAATAGGCAGTATTTT
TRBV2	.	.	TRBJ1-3	CASQGDGNTIYF	TGTGCCAGCCAAGGGGACGGAAACACCATATATTTT
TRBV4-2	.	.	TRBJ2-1	CASSPRLIAEQFF	TGTGCCAGCAGCCCCCGGCTAATAGCTGAGCAGTTCTTC
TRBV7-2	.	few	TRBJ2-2	CASSLLLQGNTGELFF	TGTGCCAGCAGCCTATTGTTACAGGGAAACACCGGGGAGCTGTTTTTT
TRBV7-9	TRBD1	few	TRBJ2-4	CASSNLQGQGVAKNIQYF	TGTGCCAGCAGCAACCTACAAGGGCAGGGGGTAGCCAAAAACATTCAGTACTTC
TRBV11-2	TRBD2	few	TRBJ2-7	CASSSGTSAYEQYF	TGTGCCAGCAGCTCCGGGACTAGCGCCTACGAGCAGTACTTC
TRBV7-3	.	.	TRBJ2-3	CASSANSITDTQYF	TGTGCCAGCAGCGCCAACTCTATCACAGATACGCAGTATTTT
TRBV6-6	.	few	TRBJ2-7	CASSYGGGTYSYEQYF	TGTGCCAGCAGTTACGGAGGCGGGACCTACTCCTACGAGCAGTACTTC
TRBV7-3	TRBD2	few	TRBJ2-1	CASSSTSGSWNEQFF	TGTGCCAGCAGCTCAACTAGCGGGAGTTGGAATGAGCAGTTCTTC
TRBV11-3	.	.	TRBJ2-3	CASSLDSTSFDTQYF	TGTGCCAGCAGCTTAGATAGTACTAGCTTTGATACGCAGTATTTT
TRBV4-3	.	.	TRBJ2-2	CASSQGSSDTGELFF	TGCGCCAGCAGCCAAGGTTCCTCCGACACCGGGGAGCTGTTTTTT
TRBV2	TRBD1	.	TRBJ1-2	CASREMGTGDYGYTF	TGTGCCAGCAGGGAGATGGGGACAGGCGACTATGGCTACACCTTC
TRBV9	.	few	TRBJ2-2	CASSTGFTGELFF	TGTGCCAGCAGTACAGGTTTCACCGGGGAGCTGTTTTTT
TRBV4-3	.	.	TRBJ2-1	CASSQESDNEQFF	TGCGCCAGCAGCCAAGAGTCAGACAATGAGCAGTTCTTC
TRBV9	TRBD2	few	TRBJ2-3	CASSVDPGLAERRDTQYF	TGTGCCAGCAGCGTGGACCCGGGACTAGCGGAGAGACGGGATACGCAGTATTTT
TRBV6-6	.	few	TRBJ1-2	CASSPVAGVDYTF	TGTGCCAGCAGCCCCGTGGCGGGAGTTGACTACACCTTC
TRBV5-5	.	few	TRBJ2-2	CASSVQVSGELFF	TGTGCCAGCAGCGTACAGGTCTCCGGGGAGCTGTTTTTT
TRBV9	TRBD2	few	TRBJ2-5	CASSVQAGGETQYF	TGTGCCAGCAGCGTACAAGCGGGAGGGGAGACCCAGTACTTC
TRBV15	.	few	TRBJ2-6	CATSRDLPTAVLTF	TGTGCCACCAGCAGAGACCTCCCGACCGCCGTCCTGACTTTC
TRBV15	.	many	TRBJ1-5	CATSRGAQPQHF	TGTGCCACCAGCAGAGGGGCTCAGCCCCAGCATTTT
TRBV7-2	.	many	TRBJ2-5	CASSSTRGRETQYF	TGTGCCAGCAGCTCGACCCGGGGACGAGAGACCCAGTACTTC
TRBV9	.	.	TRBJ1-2	CASSSHGQAGGYTF	TGTGCCAGCAGCTCCCACGGTCAGGCGGGGGGCTACACCTTC
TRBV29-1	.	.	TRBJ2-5	CSARDFKGTQYF	TGCAGCGCCCGGGACTTCAAAGGGACCCAGTACTTC
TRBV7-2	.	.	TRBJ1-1	CASSLLRDTEAFF	TGTGCCAGCAGCTTACTGAGGGACACTGAAGCTTTCTTT
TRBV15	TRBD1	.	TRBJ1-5	CATSRPGTGVRGNQPQHF	TGTGCCACCAGCAGACCCGGGACAGGGGTTCGTGGCAATCAGCCCCAGCATTTT
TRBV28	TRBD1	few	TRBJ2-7	CASGYPDRVNEQYF	TGTGCCAGCGGATATCCGGACAGGGTGAACGAGCAGTACTTC
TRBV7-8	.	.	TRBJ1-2	CASSSGEGGYTF	TGTGCCAGTAGTTCGGGGGAGGGCGGCTACACCTTC
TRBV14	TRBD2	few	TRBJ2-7	CASSQVVASGSRSYEQYF	TGTGCCAGCAGCCAAGTGGTCGCTAGCGGGAGTCGCTCCTACGAGCAGTACTTC
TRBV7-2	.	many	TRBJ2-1	CASSLVSEQFF	TGTGCCAGCAGCCTAGTGTCTGAGCAGTTCTTC
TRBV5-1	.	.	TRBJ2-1	CASSFSLGEQFF	TGCGCCAGCAGCTTCTCCCTGGGTGAGCAGTTCTTC
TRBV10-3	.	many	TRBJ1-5	CATWDLNQPQHF	TGTGCCACCTGGGACTTGAATCAGCCCCAGCATTTT